This T cell receptor (beta chain) was sequenced in a study of monozygotic twins with inflammatory bowel disease. Study observations and caveats: IBD patients exhibited fewer clonotypes shared with other individuals than healthy twins, particularly with disease activity.

Blood was drawn at around 2.5 ml per donor. Per the germline V gene, CDR1 is SQVTM and CDR2 is ANQGSEA. The CDR3 spans 13 residues. Each UMI harboured a 6-nucleotide sample barcode and was appended via template switching. After re-calling the 5' RACE reads, TCRdb lists one entry per CDR3 protein, DNA absent. This sample contains around 450,000 distinct CDR3 sequences. Worth noting for this clonotype: The target antigen is unknown.

This clonotype was sampled from a human donor with ulcerative colitis or Crohn's disease, or a healthy co-twin of an affected twin (not recorded which). Source material: blood. The genes are TRBV29-1 and TRBJ2-7. The CDR3 spells CSVPVRSSYEQYF.